These 8 T cell receptor beta chains share one sample of origin, sequenced in a study of response to subunit inactivated influenza vaccine. TCRdb ran MiXCR on the RT-PCR reads and lists one entry per CDR3 protein. The sample carries approximately 500,000 distinct CDR3 sequences, over 10% recorded once. Here the sequenced sample was PBMCs from blood, taken roughly 6 weeks after vaccination. The source of these receptors is a man between 45 and 60 years old who received an inactivated influenza vaccine.

This clonotype was found a few times. This chain joins TRBV9 and TRBJ2-7; 9 bases fit TRBD1. CDR1 and CDR2 from the germline V gene are SGDLS and YYNGEE. With 4 bases clipped from V and 1 base from J, the junction kept 9 bases outside the gene matches. This CDR3 is 16 amino acids long. The CDR3 DNA reads as TGTGCCAGCAGCTCAACTGGCGGGACAGGGTCCTACGAGCAGTACTTC. Its protein is CASSSTGGTGSYEQYF. Full variable domain (rest looked up from reference TRBV9 and TRBJ2-7): DSGVTQTPKHLITATGQRVTLRCSPRSGDLSVYWYQQSLDQGLQFLIQYYNGEERAKGNILERFSAQQFPDLHSELNLSSLELGDSALYFCASSSTGGTGSYEQYFGPGTRLTVT.

This clonotype was seen repeatedly, ten times or more. V and J are TRBV20-1 and TRBJ1-2; D gene unclear. The CDR3 spans 12 residues. Deletions cut 3 bases from V and 5 bases from J, with 10 bases between. The germline CDR1 and CDR2 sequences are DFQATT and SNEGSKA (reference sequence). CDR3 bases: TGCAGTGCTAGGGGTGGAGCTTATGGCTACACCTTC. Protein: CSARGGAYGYTF.

This clonotype was observed a few times. The genes are TRBV27 and TRBJ2-7, with 7 positions matching TRBD2. V lost 5 bases, J lost 4 bases, and 8 bases stayed unmatched. The CDR3 contains 14 residues. Germline V lookup: CDR1 MNHEY, CDR2 SMNVEV (reference sequence). The DNA of the CDR3 is TGTGCCAGCAGTACCGGGACTATCATTTACGAGCAGTACTTC. This gives the protein CASSTGTIIYEQYF.

This clonotype was detected only a few times. The V gene is TRBV20-1, the J gene TRBJ2-1, with 7 positions matching TRBD2. CDR1 and CDR2 (germline): DFQATT, SNEGSKA (reference sequence). The V and J ends lost 1 base and 0 bases, in that order; junction bases with no gene match: 3. The CDR3 covers 15 residues. The CDR3 nucleotides are TGCAGTGCTAGAGGGGCTAGCGGCTCCTACAATGAGCAGTTCTTC. It codes for CSARGASGSYNEQFF.

The sample holds many counts of this clonotype. The gene calls are TRBV15 and TRBJ2-7; tentatively, D is TRBD1 (6 bases). The CDR3 extends over 13 amino acids. The germline CDR1 and CDR2 sequences are LNHNV and YYDKDF (reference sequence). V lost 6 bases and J lost 5, with 14 bases in between. CDR3 in DNA: TGTGCCACCAGGGGACACGTGTCCCACGAGCAGTACTTC. Its translation: CATRGHVSHEQYF. The whole variable domain, remainder taken from reference TRBV15 and TRBJ2-7, is DAMVIQNPRYQVTQFGKPVTLSCSQTLNHNVMYWYQQKSSQAPKLLFHYYDKDFNNEADTPDNFQSRRPNTSFCFLDIRSPGLGDTAMYLCATRGHVSHEQYFGPGTRLTVT.

This clonotype was seen ten or more times. The chain carries TRBV29-1 and TRBJ2-3; no firm D call. This CDR3 region has 12 residues. V was clipped by 4 bases and J by 6 bases, with 11 bases between them. CDR1 is SQVTM and CDR2 is ANQGSEA in the germline V gene. The CDR3, as DNA: TGCAGCGTTGTTAGGGCATCGGATACGCAGTATTTT. The encoded protein is CSVVRASDTQYF.

The V call is TRBV12-3 or TRBV12-4, the J call TRBJ2-2, with 10 positions matching TRBD1. The CDR3 length is 15 residues. The V gene end was trimmed by 6 bases and the J gene end by 7 bases; junction bases not matched to a gene: 8. The CDR3 DNA sequence: TGTGCCAGCAGCAATGACAGGGGGCCATTCGGGGAGCTGTTTTTT. It encodes CASSNDRGPFGELFF.

The V call is TRBV9, the J call TRBJ2-1; 7 nucleotides agree with TRBD1. Germline CDR1 and CDR2: SGDLS and YYNGEE. This CDR3 contains 17 residues. The ends lost 0 bases at V and 1 base at J; junction bases unmatched: 7. The CDR3 DNA reads TGTGCCAGCAGCGTAGCCGAGGGGGCAGGATCCTACAATGAGCAGTTCTTC. Translated: CASSVAEGAGSYNEQFF.